The sample holds many counts of the clone carrying this T cell receptor (beta chain). The sample originates from a study of T cells in Graves' hyperthyroidism and ophthalmopathy. For the diagnoses, clinical symptoms, serum thyroxine and TRAb, thyroid ultrasound and orbital computed tomography were used. Regions amplified from RNA transcripts were the TCR beta CDR3 regions. HTBI primers were used for first-round RT-PCR of the TCR CDR3. TCRdb analysed the multiplex PCR reads with MiXCR anew, one entry per CDR3 protein. The sample contains a few hundred thousand distinct CDR3 sequences, approximately 15% of which appear only once. This CDR3 has 16 residues. Germline-derived CDR1 and CDR2 are SGDLS and YYNGEE. V shed 0 bases and J shed 2 bases, with 14 bases lying between them.

The sequence came from a young woman with Graves' hyperthyroidism. The sample consisted of blood. The chain is built from TRBV9 and TRBJ2-5; tentatively, D is TRBD1 (6 bases). CDR3 sequence reads: CASSVAIGTSQETQYF. The CDR3 DNA reads TGTGCCAGCAGCGTAGCTATCGGGACATCTCAAGAGACCCAGTACTTC.